A single sample gave rise to the 20 T cell receptor beta chains below, sequenced in a study of blood T cells in healthy people across ages. Using a J-beta primer mix together with a sample-barcoded 5' primer, a second PCR was run for about 7 to 12 cycles. Each CDR3 protein gets one entry after TCRdb re-called the 5' RACE reads with MiXCR. The table records roughly 730,000 distinct CDR3 sequences, 45% to 70% of them present only once. The sample consisted of blood. The source is a middle-aged man in good health.

The genes are TRBV3-1 and TRBJ2-1; the D call may be TRBD1 or TRBD2 (5 bases each). From germline, CDR1 is LGHDT and CDR2 YNNKEL (reference sequence). This CDR3 region has 17 residues. Trimming pared 2 bases from V and 7 bases from J, leaving 21 bases between. The DNA of the CDR3 is TGTGCCAGCAGCCAATACCTCAGTGGGGGTATGGGGAATGAGCAGTTCTTC. This codes for CASSQYLSGGMGNEQFF.

The rearrangement uses TRBV14 and TRBJ2-1; 7 nucleotides match TRBD2. Germline values: CDR1 SGHDN, CDR2 FVKESK. Trimming at V came to 0 bases and at J to 12 bases, leaving 8 bases not matched to a gene. CDR3 length equals 14 residues. This CDR3 reads CASSQDQGLLAQFF. DNA for the CDR3: TGTGCCAGCAGCCAAGATCAGGGACTACTAGCGCAGTTCTTC.

V is TRBV6-6 and J is TRBJ2-3, with 12 bases fitting TRBD1. CDR3 size: 16 residues. The germline gives CDR1 MNHNY, CDR2 SVGAGI (reference sequence). The trim removed 6 bases at V and 2 bases at J, leaving 6 bases unmatched. CDR3 region: CASSTGTGGVTDTQYF. CDR3 DNA sequence: TGTGCCAGCAGCACCGGGACAGGGGGCGTCACAGATACGCAGTATTTT.

The sample holds a few counts of this clonotype. The genes are TRBV24-1 and TRBJ1-2; D remains ambiguous. This CDR3 has 12 residues. The germline V gene has CDR1 KGHDR and CDR2 SFDVKD. V lost 5 bases, J lost 6 bases, and 9 bases lay in between. DNA of the CDR3: TGTGCCACCAGTGGTACGGAGGATGGCTACACCTTC. It yields the protein CATSGTEDGYTF.

This sequence joins TRBV12-3 or TRBV12-4 and TRBJ2-3, with D perhaps TRBD2 (6 bases). Trimming cost V 5 bases and J 8 bases, with 14 bases left between them. The length of the CDR3 is 13 residues. CDR3 nucleotide sequence: TGTGCCAGCAGTGCGGACGCGGGAACTACGCAGTATTTT. Translating gives CASSADAGTTQYF.

The genes are TRBV20-1 and TRBJ1-5; no definite D call. The CDR3 contains 14 residues. Looked up from germline, CDR1 is DFQATT and CDR2 is SNEGSKA (reference sequence). Trimming removed 6 bases from V and 7 bases from J, with 19 bases in between. CDR3 region: CSAEMSGIDQPQHF. Here the CDR3 DNA reads TGCAGTGCCGAAATGTCAGGAATTGACCAGCCCCAGCATTTT.

In its sample, this clonotype was seen many times. This chain connects TRBV5-1 to TRBJ1-1; tentatively, D is TRBD1 (6 bases). Trimming shortened V by 0 bases and J by 6 bases, and 12 bases separated the two germline ends. This CDR3 spans 14 amino acids. Germline CDR1 is SGHRS and CDR2 is YFSETQ. The CDR3 coding sequence is TGCGCCAGCAGCTTGGGTAGACAGGAGGCTGAAGCTTTCTTT. The encoded protein is CASSLGRQEAEAFF.

This sequence joins TRBV3-1 and TRBJ2-5; 10 nucleotides align to TRBD2. CDR3 length equals 16 residues. Trimming cost V 1 base and J 2 bases; bases outside gene matches: 4. Germline lookup yields CDR1 LGHDT and CDR2 YNNKEL (reference sequence). The CDR3 DNA is TGTGCCAGCAGCCAAGCGGCTAGCGGGAGTCAAGAGACCCAGTACTTC. This translates into CASSQAASGSQETQYF.

This clonotype was counted only a few times. The chain has TRBV28 and TRBJ2-1; 8 bases match TRBD2. CDR1 is MDHEN, CDR2 SYDVKM, per germline. The CDR3 covers 19 residues. Trimming cost V 5 bases and J 3 bases; bases outside gene matches: 18. The chain's CDR3 is CASSAPTLLLADLYNEQFF. CDR3 bases: TGTGCCAGCAGTGCCCCTACCCTTTTACTAGCGGACCTCTACAATGAGCAGTTCTTC.

The chain carries TRBV28 and TRBJ2-5; the D gene is possibly TRBD1 (5 bases). The CDR3 is made up of 16 amino acids. Germline CDR1 is MDHEN and CDR2 is SYDVKM. V was pared by 7 bases and J by 5 bases, with 23 bases between. The CDR3 DNA reads as TGTGCCAGCACCACCCCCAGGGAAAAAGGACGGGAGACCCAGTACTTC. Amino acid sequence: CASTTPREKGRETQYF. The variable domain in full, completed from reference TRBV28 and TRBJ2-5, reads DVKVTQSSRYLVKRTGEKVFLECVQDMDHENMFWYRQDPGLGLRLIYFSYDVKMKEKGDIPEGYSVSREKKERFSLILESASTNQTSMYLCASTTPREKGRETQYFGPGTRLLVL.

The chain employs TRBV7-6 and TRBJ2-4; TRBD2 matches at 11 bases. TRBJ2-7 matches the DNA end more closely, so the J call is doubtful. This CDR3 is built from 19 residues. Germline V gives CDR1 SGHVS, CDR2 FNYEAQ. Here the CDR3 reads CASSGRVLAGGPIGYEQYF. CDR3 DNA sequence: TGTGCCAGCAGCGGTAGGGTGTTAGCGGGAGGGCCCATAGGGTACGAGCAGTACTTC.

This chain links TRBV7-2 with TRBJ2-7, with D uncertain. The CDR3 sequence is 16 residues long. The ends were cut back, 1 base at V and 0 bases at J, with 13 bases in the middle. CDR1 SGHTA and CDR2 FQGNSA come from the germline V gene. The CDR3 bases are TGTGCCAGCAGCTTAGGGGTCGGCAGGAGCTCCTACGAGCAGTACTTC. Its translation is CASSLGVGRSSYEQYF.

The chain uses TRBV27 and TRBJ2-1; TRBD1 matches 10 bases. V trimming: 10 bases; J trimming: 8 bases; junction bases outside the gene matches: 5. Per germline, CDR1 MNHEY and CDR2 SMNVEV (reference sequence). This CDR3 is 12 amino acids long. The CDR3 nucleotides read TGTGCCACCCGACAGGGGGCCTATGAGCAGTTCTTC. Protein: CATRQGAYEQFF.

This clonotype has a handful of counts. The chain employs TRBV6-1 and TRBJ1-2, with 10 bases aligning to TRBD1. CDR3 length: 14 amino acids. Germline V CDR1 and CDR2: MNHNS, SASEGT. J gave up 7 bases and V 5 bases, and 7 bases lay outside the gene matches. The CDR3 bases are TGTGCCAGCAGTACCGGGACAGGGGCGGGTGGCTACACCTTC. Translated, it gives CASSTGTGAGGYTF.

There are a few counts of this clonotype. This rearrangement joins TRBV24-1 to TRBJ2-3; D may be TRBD1 (6 bases). CDR3 length equals 15 residues. Trimming pared 1 base from V and 2 bases from J, leaving 9 bases between. Germline V CDR1 and CDR2: KGHDR, SFDVKD. Here the CDR3 reads CATSDFGTSTDTQYF. Here the CDR3 DNA reads TGTGCCACCAGTGATTTTGGGACATCCACAGATACGCAGTATTTT.

A few counts support this clonotype. The chain is built from TRBV29-1 and TRBJ2-7, with D perhaps matching TRBD2 (7 bases). V was cut by 4 bases and J by 6 bases, with 13 bases left in between. Germline CDR1 reads SQVTM; CDR2 reads ANQGSEA. This CDR3 is built from 12 residues. CDR3 amino acids: CSVVSGGREQYF. CDR3 nucleotide sequence: TGCAGCGTTGTATCCGGGGGGCGCGAGCAGTACTTC.

The V and J genes are TRBV6-5 and TRBJ2-7; D gene uncertain. Trimming stripped 3 bases from V and 6 bases from J, with 6 bases between. Germline V gene lookup returns CDR1 MNHEY and CDR2 SVGAGI. The CDR3 is 11 amino acids. Written as DNA, the CDR3 is TGTGCCAGCAGTTATAAGAGCGAGCAGTACTTC. It translates to CASSYKSEQYF.

The rearrangement joins TRBV11-1 to TRBJ2-1, with D unclear. The length of the CDR3 is 12 residues. Germline V gene data show CDR1 as SGHAT and CDR2 as FQDESV (reference sequence). V was pared by 1 base and J by 10 bases, with 8 bases between. The CDR3 spells CASSLVGSEQFF. In DNA, the CDR3 is TGTGCCAGCAGCTTAGTCGGCAGCGAGCAGTTCTTC.

This rearrangement joins TRBV29-1 to TRBJ1-2; D not certain. The CDR3 consists of 14 residues. Germline values: CDR1 SQVTM, CDR2 ANQGSEA. V gave up 4 bases and J gave up 6 bases, with 18 bases separating them. The CDR3 DNA sequence: TGCAGCGTTGTAACGCAGAGACGCACGAATGGCTACACCTTC. Residues: CSVVTQRRTNGYTF.

This clonotype has ten or more counts. This chain joins TRBV14 and TRBJ2-3, with D uncertain. The CDR3 is 14 amino acids. Germline V gene sequence: CDR1 SGHDN, CDR2 FVKESK. Between the trimmed V and J ends, which lost 0 bases and 6 bases, there was a span of 10 bases. The CDR3 is CASSQDPGQDTQYF. CDR3 coding DNA: TGTGCCAGCAGCCAAGACCCCGGGCAGGATACGCAGTATTTT. Filled out from reference TRBV14 and TRBJ2-3, the complete variable domain reads EAGVTQFPSHSVIEKGQTVTLRCDPISGHDNLYWYRRVMGKEIKFLLHFVKESKQDESGMPNNRFLAERTGGTYSTLKVQPAELEDSGVYFCASSQDPGQDTQYFGPGTRLTVL.